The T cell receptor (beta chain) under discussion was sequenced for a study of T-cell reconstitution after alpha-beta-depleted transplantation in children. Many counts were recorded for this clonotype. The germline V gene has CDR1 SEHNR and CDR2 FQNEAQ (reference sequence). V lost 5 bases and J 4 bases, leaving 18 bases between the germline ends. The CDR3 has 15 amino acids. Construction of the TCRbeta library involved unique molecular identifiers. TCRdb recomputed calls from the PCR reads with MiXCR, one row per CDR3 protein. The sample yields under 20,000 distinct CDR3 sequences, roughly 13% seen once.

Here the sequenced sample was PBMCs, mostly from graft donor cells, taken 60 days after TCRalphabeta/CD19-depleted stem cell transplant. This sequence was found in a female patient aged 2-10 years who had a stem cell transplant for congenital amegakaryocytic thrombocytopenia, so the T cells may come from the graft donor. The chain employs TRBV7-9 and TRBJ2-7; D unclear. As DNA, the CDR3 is TGTGCCAGCAGCCCCTCGTCCAGCGCCCTTTACGAGCAGTACTTC. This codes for CASSPSSSALYEQYF.